Below are 21 T cell receptor beta chains sequenced from a single sample in a study of cytomegalovirus exposure and HLA in healthy donors (TCRdb year 2017). The library was made by the immunoSEQ multiplex PCR assay. For the multiplex PCR, a mixture combining 60 forward primers for TCR Vbeta segments and 13 reverse primers for TCR Jbeta segments was used. The table was pulled from immuneACCESS by TCRdb, which kept in-frame rearrangements only. Such tables lose some clones; where checked, under half of the loss comes from unresolved V genes, and the rest has no known cause. The sample has 120,000 to 150,000 clones on record, roughly 77% of them singletons. The top ten constitute 1.5% to 2% of the sample. Sequencing was performed on PBMCs. Source of these receptors: a woman in her 30s in good health and CMV-seronegative.

The chain combines TRBV6-1 with TRBJ2-7; D might be TRBD2 (6 bases). V lost 1 base, J lost 1 base, and 14 bases lay in between. CDR3 size: 16 residues. Germline V gene data show CDR1 as MNHNS and CDR2 as SASEGT. The CDR3 here is CASSEGPGDQSYEQYF. The CDR3 region has the DNA TGTGCCAGCAGTGAAGGGCCGGGAGACCAATCCTACGAGCAGTACTTC.

The table lists this clone with a few counts. The V call is TRBV19, the J call TRBJ2-3; 8 bases match TRBD2. The V gene end was trimmed by 7 bases and the J gene end by 6 bases; junction bases not matched to a gene: 15. CDR1 is LNHDA and CDR2 is SQIVND in the germline V gene (reference sequence). The length of the CDR3 is 16 residues. The CDR3 sequence: CASKGPRGAYSDTQYF. DNA of the CDR3: TGTGCCAGTAAGGGTCCGCGGGGGGCTTACTCCGATACGCAGTATTTT.

The rearrangement joins TRBV2 to TRBJ2-3; D is perhaps TRBD2 (6 bases). V shed 0 bases and J shed 3 bases, with 10 bases lying between them. CDR1 is SNHLY, CDR2 FYNNEI, per germline. There are 15 residues in the CDR3. The CDR3 loop reads CASSEAGGWTDTQYF. CDR3 DNA: TGTGCCAGCAGTGAAGCGGGGGGTTGGACAGATACGCAGTATTTT.

This chain links TRBV5-1 with TRBJ1-2; 8 positions agree with TRBD1. This CDR3 is built from 16 residues. CDR1 is SGHRS, CDR2 YFSETQ, per germline. The J segment lost 10 bases and the V segment lost 2 bases, leaving 16 bases of the junction unmatched. CDR3 region: CASSLTTGTGLYTYTF. The DNA of the CDR3 is TGCGCCAGCAGCTTAACGACCGGGACAGGCCTATACACCTACACCTTC.

J is TRBJ2-3 and V is TRBV28; 9 nucleotides align to TRBD2. The germline V gene has CDR1 MDHEN and CDR2 SYDVKM. Trimming removed 3 bases from V and 4 bases from J; junction bases left unmatched: 5. The CDR3 sequence is 15 residues long. The CDR3: CASSLGGRVADTQYF. The DNA of the CDR3 is TGTGCCAGCAGTTTGGGCGGGAGGGTGGCAGATACGCAGTATTTT.

The chain combines TRBV11-2 with TRBJ2-7; D possibly corresponds to TRBD1 (6 bases). Looked up from germline, CDR1 is SGHAT and CDR2 is FQNNGV. V was cut by 5 bases and J by 3 bases, with 11 bases left in between. The CDR3 loop spans 13 amino acids. The CDR3 region has the DNA TGTGCCAGCAGCCCCAAGGGGGTCTACGAGCAGTACGTC. This encodes CASSPKGVYEQYV.

The rearrangement joins TRBV28 to TRBJ2-7; 9 bases fit TRBD2. Germline CDR1 reads MDHEN; CDR2 reads SYDVKM. V lost 3 bases, J lost 0 bases, and 6 bases stayed unmatched. This CDR3 is 16 amino acids long. The CDR3 region is CASSFALAGLSYEQYF. As DNA, the CDR3 is TGTGCCAGCAGTTTTGCGCTAGCGGGGCTCTCCTACGAGCAGTACTTC.

The chain employs TRBV6-5 and TRBJ1-2; D is uncertain. This CDR3 region has 12 residues. The V gene's germline CDR1 is MNHEY and CDR2 SVGAGI. The V gene lost 5 bases and the J gene lost 4 bases, with 8 bases spanning the gap. This CDR3 reads CASSEYTYGYTF. The CDR3 bases are TGTGCCAGCAGTGAATACACCTATGGCTACACCTTC.

This clone was picked up a small number of times. The CDR3 reads CAWSPGQGRRAFF. In DNA form, the CDR3 reads TGTGCCTGGAGTCCGGGACAGGGTAGAAGAGCTTTCTTT. The J gene is TRBJ1-1, the V gene TRBV30; 9 bases are shared with TRBD1. The length of the CDR3 is 13 residues. Germline CDR1 reads GTSNPN; CDR2 reads SVGIG (reference sequence). V dropped 2 bases and J dropped 10; count of bases not matched to a gene: 8.

The table lists this clone with a few counts. The rearrangement joins TRBV18 to TRBJ1-1, with D perhaps TRBD1 (5 bases). CDR1 is KGHSH, CDR2 LQKENI, per germline. V was shortened by 3 bases and J by 5 bases, with 10 bases between the two germline ends. There are 13 residues in the CDR3. This CDR3 reads CASSPGLPTEAFF. Here the CDR3 DNA reads TGTGCCAGCTCACCGGGGCTCCCAACTGAAGCTTTCTTT.

This chain joins TRBV5-4 and TRBJ2-2; D uncertain. The CDR3 has 13 amino acids. The V and J ends lost 1 base and 4 bases respectively, with 5 bases between them. Germline CDR1 SGHNT, CDR2 YYREEE (reference sequence). In nucleotides, the CDR3 is TGTGCCAGCAGCTTGCCCGTCACCGGGGAGCTGTTTTTT. Its protein product is CASSLPVTGELFF.

The chain is built from TRBV5-1 and TRBJ2-3; 8 nucleotides align to TRBD2. Trimming removed 4 bases from V and 3 bases from J; junction bases left unmatched: 10. The CDR3 loop spans 16 amino acids. Per germline, CDR1 SGHRS and CDR2 YFSETQ. As DNA, the CDR3 is TGCGCCAGCAGCGAGACTAGCGCGCCCGTTACAGATACGCAGTATTTT. This codes for CASSETSAPVTDTQYF.

This clone is a singleton in its sample. The gene calls are TRBV2 and TRBJ2-7; D possibly corresponds to TRBD2 (5 bases). V was shortened by 8 bases and J by 1 base, with 12 bases between the two germline ends. Germline-derived CDR1 and CDR2 are SNHLY and FYNNEI. The CDR3 sequence is 13 residues long. CDR3 in amino acids: CASPKTGSYEQYV. CDR3 nucleotides: TGTGCCAGCCCGAAGACGGGGTCCTACGAGCAGTACGTC.

This clone was seen many times. The rearrangement uses TRBV7-2 and TRBJ2-3; the match to TRBD2 covers 7 bases. The CDR3 extends over 14 amino acids. After removal of 0 bases from V and 8 bases from J, the junction contained 5 bases not matched to a gene. Germline CDR1 and CDR2: SGHTA and FQGNSA. CDR3: CASSLASSGSTQYF. The CDR3 DNA sequence: TGTGCCAGCAGCTTAGCGTCTAGCGGTAGTACGCAGTATTTT.

V gene TRBV5-1 combines with J gene TRBJ1-6; 7 nucleotides match TRBD1. The germline V gene encodes CDR1 SGHRS and CDR2 YFSETQ. The CDR3 is made up of 13 amino acids. Unmatched junction bases numbered 3, after V lost 7 bases and J lost 5 bases. DNA for the CDR3: TGCGCCAGCCATGGACAGGATAATTCACCCCTCCACTTT. Translating gives CASHGQDNSPLHF.

The gene calls are TRBV6-5 and TRBJ2-7; possibly TRBD2 for D (5 bases). V was cut by 8 bases and J by 4 bases, with 12 bases left in between. The CDR3 is made up of 12 amino acids. Germline values: CDR1 MNHEY, CDR2 SVGAGI. The CDR3 sequence: CASRDPGYEQYF. The CDR3 region has the DNA TGTGCCAGCCGGGATCCCGGGTACGAGCAGTACTTC.

The chain combines TRBV25-1 with TRBJ2-1; 11 nucleotides agree with TRBD2. After removal of 3 bases from V and 4 bases from J, the junction contained 2 bases not matched to a gene. The CDR3 covers 15 residues. Germline lookup yields CDR1 MGHDK and CDR2 SYGVNS. The CDR3 nucleotides are TGTGCCAGCAGTGATCGACTAGCGGGGTACAATGAGCAGTTCTTC. This translates into CASSDRLAGYNEQFF.

The rearrangement links TRBV10-2 to TRBJ1-5; D is unclear. Trimming stripped 5 bases from V and 3 bases from J, with 11 bases between. This CDR3 contains 14 residues. Germline CDR1 WSHSY, CDR2 SAAADI. The CDR3 region is CASSSRTLNQPQHF. The DNA for the CDR3 is TGCGCCAGCAGTAGTAGGACTCTCAATCAGCCCCAGCATTTT.

This clone showed up just once. The V and J genes are TRBV7-2 and TRBJ2-7, with a possible D match to TRBD1 (8 bases). V dropped 3 bases and J dropped 4 bases, with 13 bases sitting between them. The germline V gene has CDR1 SGHTA and CDR2 FQGNSA. This CDR3 contains 14 residues. CDR3 region: CASSFTGGGYEQYF. The CDR3 DNA is TGTGCCAGCAGCTTCACAGGGGGGGGTTACGAGCAGTACTTC.

In its sample, this clone was seen a few times. This rearrangement joins TRBV7-3 to TRBJ2-5, with 8 nucleotides matching TRBD1. J gave up 7 bases and V 1 base, and 8 bases lay outside the gene matches. This CDR3 has 15 amino acids. CDR1 and CDR2 (germline): SGHTA, FQGTGA. The CDR3 reads CASSLRAGGLGTQYF. CDR3 nucleotides: TGTGCCAGCAGCTTAAGAGCAGGGGGCTTGGGGACCCAGTACTTC.

This clone was recorded only once. The chain links TRBV6-5 to TRBJ2-1; no clear D gene. V dropped 7 bases and J dropped 8 bases, with 18 bases sitting between them. The CDR3 runs 14 residues. Germline CDR1 reads MNHEY; CDR2 reads SVGAGI. Written as DNA, the CDR3 is TGTGCCAGCACCCGGAGAACGGCTGATGATGAGCAGTTCTTC. Protein sequence: CASTRRTADDEQFF.